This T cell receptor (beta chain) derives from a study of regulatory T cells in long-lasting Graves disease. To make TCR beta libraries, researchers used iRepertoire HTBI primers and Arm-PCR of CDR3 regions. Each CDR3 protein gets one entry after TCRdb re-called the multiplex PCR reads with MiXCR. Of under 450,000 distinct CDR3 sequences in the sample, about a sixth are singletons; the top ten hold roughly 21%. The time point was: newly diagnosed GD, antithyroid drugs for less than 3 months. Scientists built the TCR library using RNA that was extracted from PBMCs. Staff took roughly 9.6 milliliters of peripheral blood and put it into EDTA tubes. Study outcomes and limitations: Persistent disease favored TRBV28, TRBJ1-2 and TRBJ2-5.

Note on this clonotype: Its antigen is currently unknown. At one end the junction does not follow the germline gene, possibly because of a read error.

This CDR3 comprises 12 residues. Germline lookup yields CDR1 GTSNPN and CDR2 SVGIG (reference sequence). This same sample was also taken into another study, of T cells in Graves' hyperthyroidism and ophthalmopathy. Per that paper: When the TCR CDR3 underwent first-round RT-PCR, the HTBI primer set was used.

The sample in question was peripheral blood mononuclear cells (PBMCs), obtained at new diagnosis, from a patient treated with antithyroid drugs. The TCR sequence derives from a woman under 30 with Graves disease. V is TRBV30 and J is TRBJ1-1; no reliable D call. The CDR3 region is CTWSVRNTEAFF. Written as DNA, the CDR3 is TGTACCTGGAGTGTACGGAACACTGAAGCTTTCTTT.